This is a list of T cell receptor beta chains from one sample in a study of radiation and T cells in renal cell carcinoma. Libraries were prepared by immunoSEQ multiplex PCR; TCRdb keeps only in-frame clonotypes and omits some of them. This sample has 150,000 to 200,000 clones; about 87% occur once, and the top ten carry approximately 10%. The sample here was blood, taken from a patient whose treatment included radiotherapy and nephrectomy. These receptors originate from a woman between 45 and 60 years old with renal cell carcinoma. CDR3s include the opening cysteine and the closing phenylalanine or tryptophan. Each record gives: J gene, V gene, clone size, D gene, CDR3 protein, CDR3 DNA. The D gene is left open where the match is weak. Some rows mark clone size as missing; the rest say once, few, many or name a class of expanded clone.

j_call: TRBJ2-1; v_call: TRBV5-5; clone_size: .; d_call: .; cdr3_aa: CASSPGSHNEQFF; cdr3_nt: TGTGCCAGCAGCCCCGGGAGCCACAATGAGCAGTTCTTC
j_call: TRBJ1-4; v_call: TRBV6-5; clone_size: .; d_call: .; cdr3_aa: CASSYLGEKLFF; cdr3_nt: TGTGCCAGCAGTTACTTGGGTGAAAAACTGTTTTTT
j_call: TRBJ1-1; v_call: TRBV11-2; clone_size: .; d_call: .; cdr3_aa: CASSLDLSPEAFF; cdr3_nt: TGTGCCAGCAGCTTAGATCTTTCCCCTGAAGCTTTCTTT
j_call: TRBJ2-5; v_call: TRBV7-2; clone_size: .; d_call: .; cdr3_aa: CASSFPGLQETQYF; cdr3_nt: TGTGCCAGCAGCTTTCCGGGACTCCAAGAGACCCAGTACTTC
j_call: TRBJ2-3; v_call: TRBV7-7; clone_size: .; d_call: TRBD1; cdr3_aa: CASSLDRVRDTQYF; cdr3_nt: TGTGCTAGCAGCTTAGACAGGGTGAGGGATACGCAGTATTTT
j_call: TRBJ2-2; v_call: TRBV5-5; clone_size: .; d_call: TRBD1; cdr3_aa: CASSLDRVGTGELFF; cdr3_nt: TGTGCCAGCAGCTTAGACAGGGTGGGCACCGGGGAGCTGTTTTTT
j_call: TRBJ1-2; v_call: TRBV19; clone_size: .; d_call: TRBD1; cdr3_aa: CASSIQGQGFNAYGYTF; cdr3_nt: TGTGCCAGTAGTATCCAAGGACAGGGATTTAATGCCTATGGCTACACCTTC
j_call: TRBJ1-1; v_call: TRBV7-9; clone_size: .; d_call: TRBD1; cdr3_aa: CASSADRVRGSYEAFF; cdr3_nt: TGTGCCAGCAGCGCCGACAGGGTGAGGGGAAGTTATGAAGCTTTCTTT
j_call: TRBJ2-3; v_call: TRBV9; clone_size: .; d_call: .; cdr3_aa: CASSAQRGTDTQYF; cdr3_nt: TGTGCCAGCAGCGCCCAAAGGGGTACAGATACGCAGTATTTT
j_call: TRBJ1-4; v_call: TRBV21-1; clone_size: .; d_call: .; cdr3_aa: CASGGFATNEKLFF; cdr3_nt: TGTGCCAGTGGGGGGTTCGCAACTAATGAAAAACTGTTTTTT
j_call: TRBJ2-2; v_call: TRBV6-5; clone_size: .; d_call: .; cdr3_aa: CASSIDRWGTGELFF; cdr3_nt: TGTGCCAGCAGTATAGACAGATGGGGCACCGGGGAGCTGTTTTTT
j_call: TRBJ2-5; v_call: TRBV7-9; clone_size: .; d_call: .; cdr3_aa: CASSLESLRQETQYF; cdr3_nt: TGTGCCAGCAGCTTAGAGTCACTCAGGCAAGAGACCCAGTACTTC
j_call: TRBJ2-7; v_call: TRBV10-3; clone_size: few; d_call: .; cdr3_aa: CAISDELTYEQYF; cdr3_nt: TGTGCCATCAGTGACGAACTGACCTACGAGCAGTACTTC
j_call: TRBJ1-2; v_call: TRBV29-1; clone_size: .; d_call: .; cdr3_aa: CSVVLQAVSYGYTF; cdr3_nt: TGCAGCGTTGTTTTACAGGCCGTATCCTATGGCTACACCTTC
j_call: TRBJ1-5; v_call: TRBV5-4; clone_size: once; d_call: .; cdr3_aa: CASSEQGREQPQHF; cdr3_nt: TGTGCCAGCAGCGAACAGGGAAGGGAACAGCCCCAGCATTTT
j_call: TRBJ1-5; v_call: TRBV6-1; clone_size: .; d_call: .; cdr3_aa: CASRGMGGNQPQHF; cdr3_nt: TGTGCCAGCAGGGGGATGGGAGGCAATCAGCCCCAGCATTTT
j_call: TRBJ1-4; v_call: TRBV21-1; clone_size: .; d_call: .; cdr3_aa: CASSKVCEKLFF; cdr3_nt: TGTGCCAGCAGCAAAGTTTGTGAAAAACTGTTTTTT
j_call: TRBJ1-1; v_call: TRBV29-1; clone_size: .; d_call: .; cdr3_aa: CSVAIGQFSEAFF; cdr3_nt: TGCAGCGTTGCCATTGGACAGTTTTCTGAAGCTTTCTTT
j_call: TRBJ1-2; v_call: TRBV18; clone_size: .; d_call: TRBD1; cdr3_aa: CASSPGTGYYGYTF; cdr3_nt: TGTGCCAGCTCCCCTGGGACAGGGTACTATGGCTACACCTTC
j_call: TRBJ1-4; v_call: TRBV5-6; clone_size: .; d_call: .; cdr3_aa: CASSLNWGETLFF; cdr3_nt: TGTGCCAGCAGCTTGAACTGGGGCGAGACACTGTTTTTT
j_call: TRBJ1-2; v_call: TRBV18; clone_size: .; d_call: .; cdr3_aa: CASSPNSLVWDKGSYGYTF; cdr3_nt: TGTGCCAGCTCACCAAACTCCTTAGTCTGGGACAAGGGTTCCTATGGCTACACCTTC
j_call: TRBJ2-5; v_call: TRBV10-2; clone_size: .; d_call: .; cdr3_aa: CASSYAGLGETQYF; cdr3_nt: TGCGCCAGCAGCTATGCGGGGCTTGGGGAGACCCAGTACTTC
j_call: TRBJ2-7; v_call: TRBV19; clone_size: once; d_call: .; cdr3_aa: CASTQGLAPTYEQYF; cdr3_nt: TGTGCCAGTACCCAGGGACTTGCTCCAACCTACGAGCAGTACTTC
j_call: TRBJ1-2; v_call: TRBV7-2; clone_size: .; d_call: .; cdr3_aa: CASSSQGGSNYGYTF; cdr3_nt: TGTGCCAGCAGCTCCCAAGGGGGGAGCAACTATGGCTACACCTTC
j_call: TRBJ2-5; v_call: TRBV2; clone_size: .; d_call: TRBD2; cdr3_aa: CASQRGLRETQYF; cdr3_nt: TGTGCCAGTCAGCGGGGCCTCAGGGAGACCCAGTACTTC
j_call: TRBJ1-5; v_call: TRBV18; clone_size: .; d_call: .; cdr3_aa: CASSPNPHDQPQHF; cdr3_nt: TGTGCCAGCTCACCTAATCCGCATGATCAGCCCCAGCATTTT
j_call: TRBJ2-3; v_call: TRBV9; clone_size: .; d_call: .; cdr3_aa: CASSLPGDGSGQYF; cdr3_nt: TGTGCCAGCAGCTTGCCAGGGGATGGGTCGGGGCAGTATTTT
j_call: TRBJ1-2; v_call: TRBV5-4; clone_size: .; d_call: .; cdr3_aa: CASRPATGGNYGYTF; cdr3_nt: TGTGCCAGCAGACCGGCGACTGGGGGGAACTATGGCTACACCTTC
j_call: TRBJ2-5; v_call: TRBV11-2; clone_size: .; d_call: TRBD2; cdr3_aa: CASSFSAGGRETQYF; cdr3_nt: TGTGCCAGCAGCTTCAGCGCGGGGGGGCGTGAGACCCAGTACTTC
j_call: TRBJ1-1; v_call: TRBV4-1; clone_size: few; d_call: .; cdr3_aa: CASSQDSSRRRNTEAFF; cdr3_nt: TGCGCCAGCAGCCAAGATTCATCGAGACGGAGGAACACTGAAGCTTTCTTT
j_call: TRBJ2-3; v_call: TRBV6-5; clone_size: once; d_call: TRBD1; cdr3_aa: CASSDRVEVVDTQYF; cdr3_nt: TGTGCCAGCAGCGACAGGGTTGAGGTGGTAGATACGCAGTATTTT
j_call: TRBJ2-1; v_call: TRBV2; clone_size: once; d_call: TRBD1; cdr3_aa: CASSVDRDYNEQFF; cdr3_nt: TGTGCCAGCAGTGTGGACAGGGACTACAATGAGCAGTTCTTC
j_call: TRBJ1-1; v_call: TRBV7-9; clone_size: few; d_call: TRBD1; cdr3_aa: CASSPFSDRETEAFF; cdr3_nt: TGTGCCAGCAGCCCCTTCTCGGACAGGGAGACTGAAGCTTTCTTT
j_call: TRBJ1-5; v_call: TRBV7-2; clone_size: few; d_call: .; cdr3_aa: CASSLMVRNNQPQHF; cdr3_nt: TGTGCCAGCAGCTTAATGGTCAGAAACAATCAGCCCCAGCATTTT
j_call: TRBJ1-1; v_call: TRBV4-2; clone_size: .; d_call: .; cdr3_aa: CASSQDRPENTEAFF; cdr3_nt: TGTGCCAGCAGCCAAGACCGGCCCGAGAACACTGAAGCTTTCTTT
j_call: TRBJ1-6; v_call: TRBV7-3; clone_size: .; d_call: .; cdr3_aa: CASSLGGYNSPLHF; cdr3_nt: TGTGCCAGCAGCTTAGGGGGCTATAATTCACCCCTCCACTTT
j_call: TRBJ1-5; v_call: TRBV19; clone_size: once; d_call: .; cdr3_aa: CASSIGPGGNQPQHF; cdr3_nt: TGTGCCAGTAGTATAGGACCTGGGGGCAATCAGCCCCAGCATTTT
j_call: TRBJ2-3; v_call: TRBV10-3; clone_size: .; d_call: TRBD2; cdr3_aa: CAIRYGTSGTDTQYF; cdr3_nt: TGTGCCATCAGATACGGGACTAGCGGCACAGATACGCAGTATTTT
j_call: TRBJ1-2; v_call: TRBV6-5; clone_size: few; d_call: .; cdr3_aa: CASSYSDYGYTF; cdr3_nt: TGTGCCAGCAGTTACTCCGACTATGGCTACACCTTC
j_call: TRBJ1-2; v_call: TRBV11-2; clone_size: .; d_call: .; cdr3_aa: CASSLDWAGGVSGYTF; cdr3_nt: TGTGCCAGCAGCTTAGATTGGGCGGGGGGCGTCTCGGGCTACACCTTC